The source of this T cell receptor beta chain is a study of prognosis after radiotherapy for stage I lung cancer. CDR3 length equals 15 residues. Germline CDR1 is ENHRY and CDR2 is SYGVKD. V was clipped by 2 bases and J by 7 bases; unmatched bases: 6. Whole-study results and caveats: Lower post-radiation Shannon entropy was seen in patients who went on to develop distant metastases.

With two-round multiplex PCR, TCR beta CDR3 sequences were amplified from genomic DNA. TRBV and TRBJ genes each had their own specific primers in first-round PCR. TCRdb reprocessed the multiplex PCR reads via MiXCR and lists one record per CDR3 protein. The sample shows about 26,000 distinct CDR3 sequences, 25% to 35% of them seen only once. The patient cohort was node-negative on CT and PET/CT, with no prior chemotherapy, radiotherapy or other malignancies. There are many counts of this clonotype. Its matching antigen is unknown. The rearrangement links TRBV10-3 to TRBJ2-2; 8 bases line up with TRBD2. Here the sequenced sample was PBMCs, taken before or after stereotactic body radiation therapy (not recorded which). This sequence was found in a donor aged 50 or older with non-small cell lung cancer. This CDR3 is CAISEDRGGIGELFF. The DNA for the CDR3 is TGTGCCATCAGTGAGGATCGGGGGGGGATCGGGGAGCTGTTTTTT.